This TCR beta chain came from a study of shared clonotypes between healthy human individuals. Study at large: Each donor's CD4 naive and CD4 memory cells filled three plates apiece, CD8 naive two, and CD8 memory one. Study-level results: Tissues were not sampled, only blood, and their repertoires likely differ. The generation probabilities recorded for non-shared clonotypes fell below those of clonotypes shared by all four donors.

On this clone: Its antigen is still unknown.

V lost 4 bases to trimming and J lost 5 bases, with 13 bases between them. The germline V gene has CDR1 SGHNT and CDR2 YYREEE (reference sequence). There are 15 residues in the CDR3. The repertoire was sequenced with immunoSEQ multiplex PCR; TCRdb's copy has only in-frame clones and lacks some. The repertoire holds about 380,000 clones, with around 96% as singletons. Sequencing input: memory CD8+ T cells sorted from blood. This sample's subset: CD45RO+ cells pooled with CCR7-negative TemRA cells. The TCR comes from a man aged 30 to 45 in good health. V usage is TRBV5-4 and J usage is TRBJ2-6; possible D gene TRBD1, 6 bases. The CDR3: CASSPQGTRANVLTF. The CDR3, as DNA: TGTGCCAGCAGCCCCCAGGGGACCCGGGCCAACGTCCTGACTTTC.